The clone carrying this T cell receptor (beta chain) has only one observation. Its antigen is unidentified. Specimens obtained from alopecia areata patients comprised lesional scalp punch biopsies and peripheral blood. V lost 0 bases to trimming and J lost 5 bases, with 13 bases between them. This CDR3 comprises 15 residues. The germline gives CDR1 SNHLY, CDR2 FYNNEI. As the sequencing template, cDNA was produced by extracting RNA and reverse transcribing it. Clones were sequenced by immunoSEQ multiplex PCR, and TCRdb holds only the in-frame ones, with some missing. This repertoire shows under 150,000 clones, about 50% found once; its top ten account for 10% to 13%. The source of the sample is a study of CD8+ T cells in alopecia areata. Study results and limitations: Against the mouse data, patients shared TCRs less clearly, possibly for HLA reasons. Lesional scalp, notably in alopecia totalis/universalis, had clonality above that of normal scalp.

This chain links TRBV2 with TRBJ2-5; D unclear. The sequenced material came from NKG2D-low CD8+ T cells sorted from blood. The sequence came from a human donor with alopecia areata. The CDR3 DNA reads TGTGCCAGCAGTGAAGCGAACGGCCTGGGGGAGACCCAGTACTTC. This encodes CASSEANGLGETQYF.